The T cell receptor beta chain described here comes from a study of T-cell reconstitution after alpha-beta-depleted transplantation in children. The CDR3 is 17 residues long. The germline V gene has CDR1 SGHVS and CDR2 FQNEAQ. The trim removed 2 bases at V and 0 bases at J, leaving 7 bases unmatched. For TCRbeta, the library was prepared with unique molecular identifiers. One entry per CDR3 protein, called by TCRdb with MiXCR from the PCR reads. Of hundreds of thousands of distinct CDR3 sequences in the sample, around 12% were seen once. Here the sequenced sample was PBMCs, taken before TCRalphabeta/CD19-depleted stem cell transplant. This TCR came from a girl aged 2-9 years with congenital amegakaryocytic thrombocytopenia, due to receive a stem cell transplant. The V and J genes are TRBV7-8 and TRBJ1-1; 9 nucleotides match TRBD1. The CDR3 DNA reads as TGTGCCAGCAGCTTACGGACAGGGGTCCTTATGAACACTGAAGCTTTCTTT. Protein sequence: CASSLRTGVLMNTEAFF.